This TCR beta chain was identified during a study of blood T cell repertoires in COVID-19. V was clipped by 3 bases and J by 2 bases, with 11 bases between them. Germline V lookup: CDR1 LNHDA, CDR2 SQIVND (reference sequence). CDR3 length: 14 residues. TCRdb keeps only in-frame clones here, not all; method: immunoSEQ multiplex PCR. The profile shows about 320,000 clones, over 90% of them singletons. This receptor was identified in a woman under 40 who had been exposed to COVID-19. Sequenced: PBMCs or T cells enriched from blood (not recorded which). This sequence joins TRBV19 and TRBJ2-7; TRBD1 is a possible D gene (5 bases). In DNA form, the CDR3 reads TGTGCCAGTAGTATTTATGGCAGGGCCTACGAGCAGTACTTC. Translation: CASSIYGRAYEQYF.